This T cell receptor (beta chain) originates from a study of blood T cell repertoires in COVID-19. Study-wide context: From the United States, Italy and Spain came samples of acute and convalescent COVID-19. From T cells, B-cell-depleted T cells, or PBMCs came the material, which was cDNA or gDNA.

This clone turned up a few times. This CDR3 comprises 15 residues. The germline CDR1 and CDR2 sequences are SGHNT and YYREEE (reference sequence). V was clipped by 4 bases and J by 0 bases, with 10 bases between them. As processed by the authors: Scientists estimated how many nucleated cells there were by amplifying reference gene primers. Assay used: immunoSEQ multiplex PCR; TCRdb lists only in-frame clones, some missing. V and J calls and clone size come straight from that table; D and trimming were deduced from the DNA. The sample has around 51,000 clones, 80% to 90% seen once. The TCR comes from a woman of 80 years or more with acute or convalescent COVID-19. Sequenced sample: peripheral blood. This chain links TRBV5-4 with TRBJ2-2; no clear D. CDR3 bases: TGTGCCAGCAGCCCTAGTTACGCGAACACCGGGGAGCTGTTTTTT. It translates to CASSPSYANTGELFF.